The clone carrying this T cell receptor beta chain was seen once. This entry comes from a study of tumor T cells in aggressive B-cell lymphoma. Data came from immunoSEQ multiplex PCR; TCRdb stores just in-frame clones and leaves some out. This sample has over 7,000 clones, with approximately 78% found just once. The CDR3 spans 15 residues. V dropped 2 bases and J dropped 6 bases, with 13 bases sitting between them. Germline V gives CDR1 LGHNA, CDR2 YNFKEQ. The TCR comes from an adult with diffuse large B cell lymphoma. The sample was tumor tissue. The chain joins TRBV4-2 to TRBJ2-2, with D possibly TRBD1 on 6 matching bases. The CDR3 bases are TGTGCCAGCAGCCAATGGGCACAGGGACCCGGGGAGCTGTTTTTT. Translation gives CASSQWAQGPGELFF.